The 18 T cell receptor beta chains below all came from one sample that was sequenced in a study of OX40 agonist ivuxolimab in advanced cancers. Data came from immunoSEQ multiplex PCR; TCRdb stores just in-frame clones and leaves some out. The table lists tens of thousands of clones, more than 60% of them singletons, with about 1.6% in the top ten. This sample comprised CD4+ or CD8+ T cells sorted from blood, obtained in a trial of the OX40 agonist ivuxolimab. The receptors derive from an adult with an advanced solid tumor such as melanoma, head and neck, liver or kidney cancer.

The chain uses TRBV2 and TRBJ1-3; a possible D gene is TRBD1 (6 bases). This CDR3 comprises 15 residues. Trimming left V 7 bases short and J 0 bases short, with 13 bases between. The germline V gene encodes CDR1 SNHLY and CDR2 FYNNEI. The CDR3 DNA is TGTGCCAGCATACGGGACAAAAGCTCTGGAAACACCATATATTTT. It yields the protein CASIRDKSSGNTIYF.

The chain uses TRBV15 and TRBJ2-7; 13 bases align to TRBD2. CDR3 length: 15 amino acids. Per the germline V gene, CDR1 is LNHNV and CDR2 is YYDKDF (reference sequence). Trimming took 1 base from V and 3 from J; bases not matched to a gene: 0. CDR3: CATSRGTSGSYEQYF. CDR3 in DNA: TGTGCCACCAGCAGAGGGACTAGCGGGAGCTACGAGCAGTACTTC. The full variable domain, in which reference TRBV15 and TRBJ2-7 provide the parts outside the CDR3, is DAMVIQNPRYQVTQFGKPVTLSCSQTLNHNVMYWYQQKSSQAPKLLFHYYDKDFNNEADTPDNFQSRRPNTSFCFLDIRSPGLGDTAMYLCATSRGTSGSYEQYFGPGTRLTVT.

V gene TRBV30 combines with J gene TRBJ1-1; no clear D gene. This CDR3 has 12 residues. Trimming shortened V by 3 bases and J by 4 bases, and 9 bases separated the two germline ends. Germline CDR1 reads GTSNPN; CDR2 reads SVGIG (reference sequence). CDR3 bases: TGTGCCTGGAGCGTAAGGGCCACTGAAGCTTTCTTT. It is translated as CAWSVRATEAFF.

This sequence joins TRBV7-2 and TRBJ2-3; 8 bases align to TRBD2. This CDR3 contains 15 residues. Germline-derived CDR1 and CDR2 are SGHTA and FQGNSA. V shed 4 bases and J 5 bases; nucleotides not matched to a gene: 8. This CDR3 reads CASSWLGGGIDTQYF. The CDR3 DNA reads as TGTGCCAGCAGCTGGCTCGGGGGGGGCATAGATACGCAGTATTTT.

This clone was seen more than once but under ten times. The CDR3 sequence is CSARNQETQYF. CDR3 bases: TGCAGTGCTAGAAATCAAGAGACCCAGTACTTC. The chain joins TRBV20-1 to TRBJ2-5; D unclear. V lost 2 bases and J 2 bases, leaving 3 bases between the germline ends. Germline CDR1 reads DFQATT; CDR2 reads SNEGSKA (reference sequence). CDR3 size: 11 residues.

The chain employs TRBV28 and TRBJ2-7; 7 bases fit TRBD1. Per germline, CDR1 MDHEN and CDR2 SYDVKM. This CDR3 has 16 amino acids. V dropped 9 bases and J dropped 3; count of bases not matched to a gene: 17. The CDR3 here is CASQSYGQVTGYEQYF. The CDR3 DNA reads as TGTGCCAGTCAGTCGTACGGACAGGTTACCGGCTACGAGCAGTACTTC.

In its sample, this clone was seen a few times. The gene calls are TRBV11-2 and TRBJ1-1; D uncertain. This CDR3 comprises 15 residues. The V and J ends lost 3 bases and 1 base respectively, with 12 bases between them. The germline V gene encodes CDR1 SGHAT and CDR2 FQNNGV. Here the CDR3 reads CASSLWRGGNTEAFF. The CDR3 bases are TGTGCCAGCAGCTTGTGGCGTGGAGGGAACACTGAAGCTTTCTTT.

The J gene is TRBJ1-4, the V gene TRBV5-1; D might be TRBD1 (5 bases). Germline V gene lookup returns CDR1 SGHRS and CDR2 YFSETQ. The CDR3 loop spans 14 amino acids. The V gene lost 2 bases and the J gene lost 7 bases, with 12 bases spanning the gap. DNA of the CDR3: TGCGCCAGCAGCTTAGGCTCCACAGGTGAAAAACTGTTTTTT. It specifies CASSLGSTGEKLFF.

This clone was found once. The chain links TRBV6-4 to TRBJ2-3; D not resolved. The CDR3 loop spans 13 amino acids. V gave up 6 bases and J gave up 7 bases, with 14 bases separating them. The germline V gene has CDR1 MRHNA and CDR2 SNTAGT. As DNA, the CDR3 is TGTGCCAGCAGCGGAAACCGAGGATATACGCAGTATTTT. This translates into CASSGNRGYTQYF.

This chain joins TRBV28 and TRBJ2-1; 7 nucleotides line up with TRBD2. Unmatched junction bases numbered 6, after V lost 5 bases and J lost 5 bases. CDR3 length: 14 residues. The germline V gene has CDR1 MDHEN and CDR2 SYDVKM. The CDR3 protein is CASSAASGDNEQFF. The CDR3 region has the DNA TGTGCCAGCAGTGCGGCTAGCGGAGACAATGAGCAGTTCTTC.

V and J are TRBV5-1 and TRBJ2-6; D is unresolved. V was clipped by 0 bases and J by 2 bases, with 6 bases between them. Germline V gene data show CDR1 as SGHRS and CDR2 as YFSETQ. The CDR3 extends over 15 amino acids. Written as DNA, the CDR3 is TGCGCCAGCAGCTTGGATGGGACTGGGGCCAACGTCCTGACTTTC. Residues: CASSLDGTGANVLTF.

The CDR3 sequence is CASSLWDRGFSYEQYF. In DNA, the CDR3 is TGTGCCAGCAGCTTGTGGGACAGGGGATTCTCCTACGAGCAGTACTTC. The chain is built from TRBV5-6 and TRBJ2-7; 10 bases are a match to TRBD1. V lost 1 base to trimming and J lost 0 bases; unmatched junction nucleotides: 4. The V gene's germline CDR1 is SGHDT and CDR2 YYEEEE. The CDR3 is 16 amino acids. Using reference TRBV5-6 and TRBJ2-7 for the parts outside the CDR3, the full variable domain is DAGVTQSPTHLIKTRGQQVTLRCSPKSGHDTVSWYQQALGQGPQFIFQYYEEEERQRGNFPDRFSGHQFPNYSSELNVNALLLGDSALYLCASSLWDRGFSYEQYFGPGTRLTVT.

The chain employs TRBV5-1 and TRBJ2-7; TRBD2 agrees at 7 bases. Germline V gives CDR1 SGHRS, CDR2 YFSETQ. The CDR3 is 15 amino acids. The trim removed 0 bases at V and 6 bases at J, leaving 9 bases unmatched. This CDR3 is CASSLGPSGMFEQYF. For the CDR3, the DNA is TGCGCCAGCAGCTTGGGTCCTAGCGGTATGTTCGAGCAGTACTTC.

The genes are TRBV18 and TRBJ2-5; D is ambiguous. Germline lookup yields CDR1 KGHSH and CDR2 LQKENI. This CDR3 comprises 13 residues. Trimming pared 3 bases from V and 5 bases from J, leaving 10 bases between. CDR3 protein: CASSPTLEETQYF. The CDR3 region has the DNA TGTGCCAGCTCACCGACCCTAGAGGAGACCCAGTACTTC.

The gene calls are TRBV4-2 and TRBJ1-5; 7 bases match TRBD1. The J segment lost 2 bases and the V segment lost 7 bases, leaving 8 bases of the junction unmatched. Germline-derived CDR1 and CDR2 are LGHNA and YNFKEQ. This CDR3 has 15 residues. CDR3 sequence: CASKEHRGGNQPQHF. The CDR3 DNA follows: TGTGCCAGCAAAGAACACAGGGGCGGCAATCAGCCCCAGCATTTT.

The chain combines TRBV5-5 with TRBJ1-2, with 9 bases matching TRBD1. V shed 2 bases and J 8 bases; nucleotides not matched to a gene: 10. CDR3 length equals 15 residues. Germline CDR1 reads SGHKS; CDR2 reads YYEKEE (reference sequence). The CDR3 nucleotides read TGTGCCAGCAGCTTCCTTGGACAGGGGATAGAGGGCTACACCTTC. Amino acids: CASSFLGQGIEGYTF.

The J gene is TRBJ1-2, the V gene TRBV18; the D gene is possibly TRBD1 (6 bases). This CDR3 spans 15 amino acids. Germline CDR1 and CDR2: KGHSH and LQKENI. Deletions cut 5 bases from V and 2 bases from J, with 15 bases between. The CDR3 coding sequence is TGTGCCAGCTCAGCCTCGGACAGTGCCAACTATGGCTACACCTTC. Protein sequence: CASSASDSANYGYTF.

The J gene is TRBJ2-1, the V gene TRBV30; D ambiguous. This CDR3 has 17 amino acids. In germline, CDR1 is GTSNPN, CDR2 SVGIG (reference sequence). Deletions cut 2 bases from V and 1 base from J, with 18 bases between. CDR3 loop: CAWSPRARVGSYNEQFF. The CDR3 DNA reads TGTGCCTGGAGTCCCCGGGCCCGGGTCGGATCCTACAATGAGCAGTTCTTC.